The 20 T cell receptor beta chains below were found in one sample sequenced in a study of blood T cell repertoires in COVID-19. Generated by immunoSEQ multiplex PCR, the TCRdb table keeps only in-frame clones and is missing some. The table has around 300,000 clones, 87% seen once. Source material: peripheral blood. These receptors originate from a man aged 18 to 30 with active or convalescent COVID-19.

The V call is TRBV13, the J call TRBJ2-2; TRBD2 is a possible D gene (5 bases). The CDR3 totals 15 residues. V was clipped by 5 bases and J by 7 bases, with 17 bases between them. CDR1 and CDR2 (germline): PRHDT, FYEKMQ (reference sequence). The CDR3 is CASSPPAGNGGELFF. The CDR3 DNA is TGTGCCAGCAGCCCCCCCGCCGGGAACGGCGGGGAGCTGTTTTTT.

The gene calls are TRBV5-1 and TRBJ1-1; D not resolved. Trimming left V 0 bases short and J 0 bases short, with 9 bases between. Germline V gene data show CDR1 as SGHRS and CDR2 as YFSETQ. This CDR3 is built from 15 residues. This CDR3 reads CASSLEATMNTEAFF. In DNA form, the CDR3 reads TGCGCCAGCAGCTTGGAAGCAACCATGAACACTGAAGCTTTCTTT. Complete variable domain (other parts from reference TRBV5-1 and TRBJ1-1): KAGVTQTPRYLIKTRGQQVTLSCSPISGHRSVSWYQQTPGQGLQFLFEYFSETQRNKGNFPGRFSGRQFSNSRSEMNVSTLELGDSALYLCASSLEATMNTEAFFGQGTRLTVV.

V gene TRBV10-1 combines with J gene TRBJ2-5; 9 bases line up with TRBD2. Trimming at V came to 3 bases and at J to 4 bases, leaving 0 bases not matched to a gene. The CDR3 is made up of 13 amino acids. Looked up from germline, CDR1 is WNHNN and CDR2 is SYGVQD (reference sequence). The CDR3 reads CASSDSGGETQYF. CDR3 coding DNA: TGCGCCAGCAGTGATAGCGGGGGAGAGACCCAGTACTTC.

The chain recombines TRBV9 with TRBJ2-1, with a tentative D call TRBD1 (6 bases). The CDR3 loop spans 17 amino acids. The V end lost 0 bases, the J end lost 2 bases, and 15 bases lay between the germline ends. Per germline, CDR1 SGDLS and CDR2 YYNGEE. CDR3 loop: CASSVGATGTTYNEQFF. In DNA form, the CDR3 reads TGTGCCAGCAGCGTAGGCGCCACAGGGACCACCTACAATGAGCAGTTCTTC.

In this sample, this clone turned up many times. V gene TRBV4-2 combines with J gene TRBJ2-2, with 7 bases fitting TRBD2. The CDR3 consists of 15 residues. Germline-derived CDR1 and CDR2 are LGHNA and YNFKEQ. The V gene end was trimmed by 3 bases and the J gene end by 5 bases; junction bases not matched to a gene: 6. This CDR3 reads CASSHGGGRTGELFF. The CDR3 coding sequence is TGTGCCAGCAGCCACGGGGGAGGGAGGACCGGGGAGCTGTTTTTT.

The rearrangement joins TRBV15 to TRBJ2-2; no reliable D call. CDR1 is LNHNV and CDR2 is YYDKDF in the germline V gene (reference sequence). V dropped 3 bases and J dropped 4 bases, with 12 bases sitting between them. The CDR3 has 15 residues. The CDR3 DNA is TGTGCCACCAGCAGGCTACAGCTTCCCACCGGGGAGCTGTTTTTT. It encodes CATSRLQLPTGELFF. The complete variable domain, with remaining parts taken from reference TRBV15 and TRBJ2-2, reads DAMVIQNPRYQVTQFGKPVTLSCSQTLNHNVMYWYQQKSSQAPKLLFHYYDKDFNNEADTPDNFQSRRPNTSFCFLDIRSPGLGDTAMYLCATSRLQLPTGELFFGEGSRLTVL.

The chain is built from TRBV6-1 and TRBJ2-7; D call uncertain. CDR1 and CDR2 from the germline V gene are MNHNS and SASEGT. Trimming took off 3 bases at V and 1 base at J, with 7 bases between the two ends. The CDR3 sequence is 13 residues long. Here the CDR3 DNA reads TGTGCCAGCAGTGAGCACAGATCCTACGAGCAGTACTTC. Amino acid sequence: CASSEHRSYEQYF.

About this clone itself: This sequence may be a read error, since a much larger clone differs from it by one base. The chain has TRBV4-2 and TRBJ2-7; 8 nucleotides agree with TRBD2. The CDR3 loop spans 15 amino acids. CDR1 and CDR2 (germline): LGHNA, YNFKEQ. V dropped 3 bases and J dropped 4; count of bases not matched to a gene: 8. The CDR3 nucleotides read TGTGCCAGCAGCCACTCGATTAGCGGGACTTACGAGCAGTACTTC. Residues: CASSHSISGTYEQYF.

The chain employs TRBV6-6 and TRBJ2-7; D is uncertain. CDR1 and CDR2 (germline): MNHNY, SVGAGI (reference sequence). The V end was cut by 2 bases, the J end by 0 bases, with 8 bases between. The CDR3 contains 14 residues. The CDR3 reads CASSYPTHSYEQYF. The CDR3 DNA reads as TGTGCCAGCAGTTACCCGACACACTCCTACGAGCAGTACTTC.

This clone came up a few times. The chain recombines TRBV3-1 (or the pseudogene TRBV3-2) with TRBJ2-1, with 7 bases aligning to TRBD1. V lost 2 bases, J lost 8 bases, and 0 bases stayed unmatched. The CDR3 covers 12 residues. CDR1 is LGHDT and CDR2 is YNNKEL in the germline V gene (reference sequence). The CDR3 sequence: CASSQTGDEQFF. CDR3 DNA: TGTGCCAGCAGCCAAACAGGGGATGAGCAGTTCTTC.

The rearrangement uses TRBV7-2 and TRBJ2-7; D not certain. The CDR3 is made up of 15 amino acids. Between the trimmed V and J ends, which lost 1 base and 2 bases, there was a span of 12 bases. CDR1 and CDR2 (germline): SGHTA, FQGNSA. The CDR3 DNA is TGTGCCAGCAGCTTAGGTGTGAACAAAGCCTACGAGCAGTACTTC. Its protein is CASSLGVNKAYEQYF.

This sequence joins TRBV7-9 and TRBJ1-5; possibly TRBD1 for D (6 bases). The CDR3 covers 15 residues. The ends were cut back, 4 bases at V and 1 base at J, with 11 bases in the middle. CDR1 is SEHNR and CDR2 is FQNEAQ in the germline V gene (reference sequence). This CDR3 is CASSSSGESNQPQHF. The CDR3 DNA follows: TGTGCCAGCAGCTCATCAGGGGAGAGCAATCAGCCCCAGCATTTT.

The V call is TRBV7-8, the J call TRBJ1-1; D is ambiguous. CDR1 is SGHVS, CDR2 FQNEAQ, per germline. The CDR3 runs 15 residues. The V end lost 5 bases, the J end lost 3 bases, and 16 bases lay between the germline ends. CDR3 DNA: TGTGCCAGCAGCCCGCGGGGTCGCGGGGACACTGAAGCTTTCTTT. Its translation: CASSPRGRGDTEAFF.

The chain joins TRBV10-3 to TRBJ1-5; TRBD1 matches 7 bases. The J segment lost 0 bases and the V segment lost 3 bases, leaving 17 bases of the junction unmatched. Germline loops: CDR1 ENHRY, CDR2 SYGVKD. The CDR3 loop spans 20 amino acids. The CDR3 protein is CAISDGRGGSPRYSNQPQHF. The CDR3, as DNA: TGTGCCATCAGTGATGGTCGAGGGGGCTCCCCAAGATATAGCAATCAGCCCCAGCATTTT.

V and J are TRBV5-4 and TRBJ2-3; 9 bases align to TRBD1. The germline V gene encodes CDR1 SGHNT and CDR2 YYREEE (reference sequence). The CDR3 length is 15 residues. J gave up 3 bases and V 4 bases, and 6 bases lay outside the gene matches. For the CDR3, the DNA is TGTGCCAGCAGCCAGACCGACAGGGGGACAGATACGCAGTATTTT. It translates to CASSQTDRGTDTQYF.

The chain is built from TRBV12-3 or TRBV12-4 and TRBJ1-1; possible D gene TRBD1, 6 bases. The length of the CDR3 is 12 residues. The V gene lost 5 bases and the J gene lost 7 bases, with 11 bases spanning the gap. CDR3 residues: CASSEQGFEAFF. The CDR3 coding sequence is TGTGCCAGCAGTGAACAGGGATTTGAAGCTTTCTTT.

V is TRBV7-6 and J is TRBJ2-7; D is perhaps TRBD2 (6 bases). The CDR3 spans 15 residues. The V gene's germline CDR1 is SGHVS and CDR2 FNYEAQ. The germline V and J ends were trimmed by 1 base and 4 bases, with 14 bases remaining between them. The CDR3 sequence: CASSLGAEEGYEQYF. As DNA, the CDR3 is TGTGCCAGCAGCTTAGGGGCGGAGGAGGGATACGAGCAGTACTTC.

Here the CDR3 DNA reads TGTGCCAGCAGTTACTCGTTCACATGGAACACTGAAGCTTTCTTT. Protein: CASSYSFTWNTEAFF. The V gene is TRBV6-5, the J gene TRBJ1-1; D not certain. This CDR3 is 15 amino acids long. With 0 bases removed from V and 1 base from J, the gap between germline ends came to 9 bases. In germline, CDR1 is MNHEY, CDR2 SVGAGI.

The chain has TRBV19 and TRBJ1-4; weak D call: TRBD1 (5 bases). Trimming cost V 3 bases and J 6 bases, with 14 bases left between them. The CDR3 consists of 15 residues. Per germline, CDR1 LNHDA and CDR2 SQIVND (reference sequence). The CDR3 region has the DNA TGTGCCAGTAGTATTCAGGGTAGAAGGGATGAAAAACTGTTTTTT. Translating it yields CASSIQGRRDEKLFF.

The chain joins TRBV6-2 or TRBV6-3 to TRBJ2-3; 10 positions match TRBD2. V was pared by 5 bases and J by 1 base, with 6 bases of the junction left unmatched. The CDR3 totals 16 residues. Looked up from germline, CDR1 is MNHEY and CDR2 is SVGEGT. CDR3 residues: CASSGGLAVRTDTQYF. In nucleotides, the CDR3 is TGTGCCAGCAGTGGCGGACTAGCGGTCCGCACAGATACGCAGTATTTT.